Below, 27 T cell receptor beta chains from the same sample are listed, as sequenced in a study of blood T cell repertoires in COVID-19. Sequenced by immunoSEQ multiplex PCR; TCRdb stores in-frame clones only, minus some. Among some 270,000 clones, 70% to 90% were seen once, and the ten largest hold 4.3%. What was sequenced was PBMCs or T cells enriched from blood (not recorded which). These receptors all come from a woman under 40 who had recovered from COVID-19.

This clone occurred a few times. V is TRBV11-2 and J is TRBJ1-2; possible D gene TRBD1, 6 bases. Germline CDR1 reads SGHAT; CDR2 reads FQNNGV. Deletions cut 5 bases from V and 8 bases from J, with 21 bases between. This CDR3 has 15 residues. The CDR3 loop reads CASSTRVGGLAGYTF. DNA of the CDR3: TGTGCCAGCAGCACTAGGGTCGGGGGGCTGGCGGGCTACACCTTC.

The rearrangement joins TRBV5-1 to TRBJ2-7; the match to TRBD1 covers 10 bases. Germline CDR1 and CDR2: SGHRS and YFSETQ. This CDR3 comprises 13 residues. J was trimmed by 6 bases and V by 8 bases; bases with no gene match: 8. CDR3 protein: CASTGTGDSEQYF. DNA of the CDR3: TGCGCCAGTACCGGGACAGGGGATTCCGAGCAGTACTTC.

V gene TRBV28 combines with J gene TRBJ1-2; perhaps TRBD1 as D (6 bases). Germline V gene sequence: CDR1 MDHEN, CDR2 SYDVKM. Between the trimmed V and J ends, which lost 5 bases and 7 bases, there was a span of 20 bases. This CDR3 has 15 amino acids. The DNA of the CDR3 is TGTGCCAGCAGTGCCCAGGGGATGGGGTCGGGTGGCTACACCTTC. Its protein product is CASSAQGMGSGGYTF.

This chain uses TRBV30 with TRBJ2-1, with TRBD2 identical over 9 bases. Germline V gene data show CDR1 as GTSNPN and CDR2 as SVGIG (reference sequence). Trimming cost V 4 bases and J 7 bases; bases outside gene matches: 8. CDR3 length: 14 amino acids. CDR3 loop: CAWTIAGVENEQFF. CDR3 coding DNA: TGTGCCTGGACCATAGCGGGAGTGGAAAATGAGCAGTTCTTC.

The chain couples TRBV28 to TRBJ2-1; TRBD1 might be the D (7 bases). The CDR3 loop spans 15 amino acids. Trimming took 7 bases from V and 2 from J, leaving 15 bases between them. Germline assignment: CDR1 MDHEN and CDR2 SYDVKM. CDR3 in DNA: TGTGCCAGCATAGGACAGGACTACACCTACAATGAGCAGTTCTTC. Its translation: CASIGQDYTYNEQFF.

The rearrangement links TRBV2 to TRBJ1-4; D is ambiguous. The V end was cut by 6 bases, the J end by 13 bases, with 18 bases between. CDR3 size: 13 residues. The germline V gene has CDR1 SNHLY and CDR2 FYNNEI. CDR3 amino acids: CASRWLSDRGLFF. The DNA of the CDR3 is TGTGCCAGCAGGTGGTTGTCAGATCGCGGACTGTTTTTT.

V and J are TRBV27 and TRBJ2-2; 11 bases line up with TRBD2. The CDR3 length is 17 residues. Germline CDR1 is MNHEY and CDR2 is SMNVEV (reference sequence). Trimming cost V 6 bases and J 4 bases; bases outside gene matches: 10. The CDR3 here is CASSTNLLAGVTGELFF. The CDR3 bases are TGTGCCAGCAGCACCAATCTACTAGCGGGAGTCACCGGGGAGCTGTTTTTT.

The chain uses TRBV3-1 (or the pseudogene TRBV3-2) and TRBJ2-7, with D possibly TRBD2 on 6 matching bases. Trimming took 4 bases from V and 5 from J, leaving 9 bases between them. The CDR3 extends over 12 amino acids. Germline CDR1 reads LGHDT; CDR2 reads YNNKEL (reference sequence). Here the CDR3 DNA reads TGTGCCAGCAGCCTCGGGGGACACGAGCAGTACTTC. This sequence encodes CASSLGGHEQYF.

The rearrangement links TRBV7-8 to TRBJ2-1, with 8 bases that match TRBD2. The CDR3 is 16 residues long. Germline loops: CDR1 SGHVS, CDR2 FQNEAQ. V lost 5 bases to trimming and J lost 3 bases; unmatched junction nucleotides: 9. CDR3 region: CASSPRRGGYYNEQFF. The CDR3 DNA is TGTGCCAGCAGCCCCCGTCGGGGGGGCTACTACAATGAGCAGTTCTTC.

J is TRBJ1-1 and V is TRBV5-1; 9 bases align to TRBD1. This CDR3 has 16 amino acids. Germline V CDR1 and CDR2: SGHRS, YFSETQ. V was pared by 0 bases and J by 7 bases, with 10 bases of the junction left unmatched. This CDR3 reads CASSLAVITGGFEAFF. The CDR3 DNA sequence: TGCGCCAGCAGCTTGGCGGTTATTACAGGGGGCTTTGAAGCTTTCTTT. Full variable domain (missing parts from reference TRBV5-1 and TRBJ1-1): KAGVTQTPRYLIKTRGQQVTLSCSPISGHRSVSWYQQTPGQGLQFLFEYFSETQRNKGNFPGRFSGRQFSNSRSEMNVSTLELGDSALYLCASSLAVITGGFEAFFGQGTRLTVV.

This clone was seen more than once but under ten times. The CDR3 DNA follows: TGTGCCAGCAGTCTAACCCGATATCGGACTAGCGGGAATACGCAGTATTTT. Protein: CASSLTRYRTSGNTQYF. The rearrangement joins TRBV28 to TRBJ2-3; 12 bases map to TRBD2. The CDR3 runs 17 residues. The V gene's germline CDR1 is MDHEN and CDR2 SYDVKM. Trimming cost V 5 bases and J 7 bases; bases outside gene matches: 13.

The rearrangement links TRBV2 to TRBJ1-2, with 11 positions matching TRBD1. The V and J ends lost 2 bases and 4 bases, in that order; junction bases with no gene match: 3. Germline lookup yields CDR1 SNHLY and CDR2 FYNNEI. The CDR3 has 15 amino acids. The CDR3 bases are TGTGCCAGCAGTGAAAGGGGACAGGGGGTCTATGGCTACACCTTC. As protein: CASSERGQGVYGYTF.

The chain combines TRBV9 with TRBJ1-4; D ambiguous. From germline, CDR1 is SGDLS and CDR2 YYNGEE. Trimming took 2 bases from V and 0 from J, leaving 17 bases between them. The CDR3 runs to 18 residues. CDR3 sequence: CASSVSPFGQATNEKLFF. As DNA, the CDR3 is TGTGCCAGCAGCGTTAGCCCGTTCGGTCAAGCAACTAATGAAAAACTGTTTTTT.

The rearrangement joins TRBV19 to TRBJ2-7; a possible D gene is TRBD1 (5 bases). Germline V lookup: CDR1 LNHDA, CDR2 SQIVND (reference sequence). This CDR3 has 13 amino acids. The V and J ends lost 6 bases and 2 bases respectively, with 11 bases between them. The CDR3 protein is CASRRTPTYEQYF. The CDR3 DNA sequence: TGTGCCAGTAGGAGGACACCCACCTACGAGCAGTACTTC.

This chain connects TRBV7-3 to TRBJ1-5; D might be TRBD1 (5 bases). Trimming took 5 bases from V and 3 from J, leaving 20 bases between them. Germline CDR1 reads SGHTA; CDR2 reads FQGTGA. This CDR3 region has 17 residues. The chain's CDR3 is CASSQSTGGRNNQPQHF. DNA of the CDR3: TGTGCCAGCAGCCAAAGCACGGGGGGACGGAACAATCAGCCCCAGCATTTT.

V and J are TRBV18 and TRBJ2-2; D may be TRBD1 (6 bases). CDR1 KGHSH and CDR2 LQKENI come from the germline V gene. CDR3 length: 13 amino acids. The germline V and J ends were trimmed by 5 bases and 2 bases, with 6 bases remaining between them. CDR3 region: CASSGGNTGELFF. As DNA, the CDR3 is TGTGCCAGCTCAGGGGGCAACACCGGGGAGCTGTTTTTT. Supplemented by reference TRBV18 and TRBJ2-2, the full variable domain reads NAGVMQNPRHLVRRRGQEARLRCSPMKGHSHVYWYRQLPEEGLKFMVYLQKENIIDESGMPKERFSAEFPKEGPSILRIQQVVRGDSAAYFCASSGGNTGELFFGEGSRLTVL.

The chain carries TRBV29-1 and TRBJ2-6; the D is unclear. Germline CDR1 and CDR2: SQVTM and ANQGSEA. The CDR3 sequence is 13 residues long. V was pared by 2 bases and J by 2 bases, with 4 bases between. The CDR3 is CSVEQAGANVLTF. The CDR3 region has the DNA TGCAGCGTTGAACAGGCTGGGGCCAACGTCCTGACTTTC.

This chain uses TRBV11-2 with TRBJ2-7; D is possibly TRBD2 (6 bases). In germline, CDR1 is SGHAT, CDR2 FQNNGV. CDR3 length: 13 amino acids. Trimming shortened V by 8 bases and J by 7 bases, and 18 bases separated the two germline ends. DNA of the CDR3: TGTGCCAGCTCCCTAGGGAGGACGGGGGAGCAGTACTTC. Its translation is CASSLGRTGEQYF.

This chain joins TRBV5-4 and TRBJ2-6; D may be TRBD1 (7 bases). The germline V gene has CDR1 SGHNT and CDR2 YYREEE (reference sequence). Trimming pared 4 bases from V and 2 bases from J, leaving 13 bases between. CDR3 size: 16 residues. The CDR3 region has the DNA TGTGCCAGCAGCCCTGACAGGGAGGCTGGGGCCAACGTCCTGACTTTC. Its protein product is CASSPDREAGANVLTF.

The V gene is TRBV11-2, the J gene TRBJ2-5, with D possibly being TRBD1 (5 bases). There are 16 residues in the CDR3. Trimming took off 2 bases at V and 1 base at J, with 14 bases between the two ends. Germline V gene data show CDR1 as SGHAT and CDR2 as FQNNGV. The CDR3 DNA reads TGTGCCAGCAGCTTAATGGGGCGTACGTCCCAAGAGACCCAGTACTTC. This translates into CASSLMGRTSQETQYF.

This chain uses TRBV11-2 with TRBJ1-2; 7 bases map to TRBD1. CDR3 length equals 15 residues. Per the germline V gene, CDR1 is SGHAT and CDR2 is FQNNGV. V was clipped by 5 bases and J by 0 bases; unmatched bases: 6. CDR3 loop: CASSRDSAANYGYTF. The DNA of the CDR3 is TGTGCCAGCAGCCGGGACAGTGCGGCTAACTATGGCTACACCTTC. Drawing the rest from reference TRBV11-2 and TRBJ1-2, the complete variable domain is EAGVAQSPRYKIIEKRQSVAFWCNPISGHATLYWYQQILGQGPKLLIQFQNNGVVDDSQLPKDRFSAERLKGVDSTLKIQPAKLEDSAVYLCASSRDSAANYGYTFGSGTRLTVV.

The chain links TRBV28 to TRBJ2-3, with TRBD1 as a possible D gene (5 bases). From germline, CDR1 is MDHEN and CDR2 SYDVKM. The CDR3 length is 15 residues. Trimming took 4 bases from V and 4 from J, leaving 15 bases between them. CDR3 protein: CASSWAAGLADTQYF. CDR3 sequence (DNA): TGTGCCAGCAGTTGGGCGGCAGGGCTTGCAGATACGCAGTATTTT.

The DNA of the CDR3 is TGTGCCAGCAGCGCCTTAGCGGGAGGTGGTGGAGAGACCCAGTACTTC. Protein: CASSALAGGGGETQYF. The V gene is TRBV9, the J gene TRBJ2-5; 10 bases are a match to TRBD2. Unmatched junction bases numbered 9, after V lost 3 bases and J lost 4 bases. Germline-derived CDR1 and CDR2 are SGDLS and YYNGEE. CDR3 length: 16 residues.

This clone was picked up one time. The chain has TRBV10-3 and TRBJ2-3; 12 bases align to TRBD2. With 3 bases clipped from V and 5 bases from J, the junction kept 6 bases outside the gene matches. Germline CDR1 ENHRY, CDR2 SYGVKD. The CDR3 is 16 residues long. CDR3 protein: CAISDLAGGPRDTQYF. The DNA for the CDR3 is TGTGCCATCAGTGACCTAGCGGGGGGGCCGCGAGATACGCAGTATTTT.

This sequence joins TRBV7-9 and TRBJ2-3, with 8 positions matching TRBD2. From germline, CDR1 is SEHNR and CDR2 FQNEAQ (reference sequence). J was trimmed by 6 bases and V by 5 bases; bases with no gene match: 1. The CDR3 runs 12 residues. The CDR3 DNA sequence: TGTGCCAGCAGCCAGCGGGGGGATACGCAGTATTTT. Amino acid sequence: CASSQRGDTQYF.

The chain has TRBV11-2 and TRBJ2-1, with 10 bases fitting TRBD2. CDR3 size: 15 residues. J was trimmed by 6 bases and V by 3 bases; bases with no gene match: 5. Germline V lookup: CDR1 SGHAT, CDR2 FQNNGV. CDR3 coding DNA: TGTGCCAGCAGCTTCCAGCGGGGGGGCCCCAATGAGCAGTTCTTC. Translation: CASSFQRGGPNEQFF. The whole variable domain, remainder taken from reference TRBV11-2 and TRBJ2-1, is EAGVAQSPRYKIIEKRQSVAFWCNPISGHATLYWYQQILGQGPKLLIQFQNNGVVDDSQLPKDRFSAERLKGVDSTLKIQPAKLEDSAVYLCASSFQRGGPNEQFFGPGTRLTVL.

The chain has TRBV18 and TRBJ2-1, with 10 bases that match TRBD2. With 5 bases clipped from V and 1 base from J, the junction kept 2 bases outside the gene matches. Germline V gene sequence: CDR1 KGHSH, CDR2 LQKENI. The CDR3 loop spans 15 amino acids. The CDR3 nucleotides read TGTGCCAGCTCAATAGCGGGAGGATCCTACAATGAGCAGTTCTTC. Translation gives CASSIAGGSYNEQFF.